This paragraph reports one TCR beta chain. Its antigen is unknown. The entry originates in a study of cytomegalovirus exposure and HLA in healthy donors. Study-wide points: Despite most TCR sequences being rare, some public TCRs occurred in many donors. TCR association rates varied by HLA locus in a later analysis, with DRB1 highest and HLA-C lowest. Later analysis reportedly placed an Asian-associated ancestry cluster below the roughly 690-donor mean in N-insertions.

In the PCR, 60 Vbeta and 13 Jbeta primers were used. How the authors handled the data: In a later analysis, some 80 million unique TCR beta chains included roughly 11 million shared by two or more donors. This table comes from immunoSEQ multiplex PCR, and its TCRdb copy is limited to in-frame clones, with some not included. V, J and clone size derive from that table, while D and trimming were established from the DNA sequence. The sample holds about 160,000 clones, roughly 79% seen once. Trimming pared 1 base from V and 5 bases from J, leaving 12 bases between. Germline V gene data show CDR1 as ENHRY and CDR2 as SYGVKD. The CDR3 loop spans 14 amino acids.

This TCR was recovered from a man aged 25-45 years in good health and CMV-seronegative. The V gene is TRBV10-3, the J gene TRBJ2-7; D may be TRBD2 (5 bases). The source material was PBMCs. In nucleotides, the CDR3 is TGTGCCATCAGTGAGTACCGGGGAAACCACGAGCAGTACTTC. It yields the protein CAISEYRGNHEQYF.